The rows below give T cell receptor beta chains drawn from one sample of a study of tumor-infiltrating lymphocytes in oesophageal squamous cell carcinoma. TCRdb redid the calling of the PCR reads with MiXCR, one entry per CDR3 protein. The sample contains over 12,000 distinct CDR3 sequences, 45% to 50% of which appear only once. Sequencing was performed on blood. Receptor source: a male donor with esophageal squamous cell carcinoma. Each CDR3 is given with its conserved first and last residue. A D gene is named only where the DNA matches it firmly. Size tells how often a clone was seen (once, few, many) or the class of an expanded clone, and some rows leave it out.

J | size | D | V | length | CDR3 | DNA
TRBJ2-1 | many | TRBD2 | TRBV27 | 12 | CASSLRAGVEFF | TGTGCCAGCAGTTTACGGGCGGGAGTCGAGTTCTTC
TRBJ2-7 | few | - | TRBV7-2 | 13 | CASSLGALGEQYF | TGTGCCAGCAGCTTAGGTGCCCTTGGAGAGCAGTACTTC
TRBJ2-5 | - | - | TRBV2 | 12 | CATRLDVETQYF | TGTGCCACCCGTTTAGACGTCGAGACCCAGTACTTC
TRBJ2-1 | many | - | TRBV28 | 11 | CASSDYNEQFF | TGTGCCAGCAGTGACTACAATGAGCAGTTCTTC
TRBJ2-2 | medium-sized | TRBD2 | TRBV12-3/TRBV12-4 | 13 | CASRSGSLGELFF | TGTGCCAGCAGGAGCGGGAGCTTAGGGGAGCTGTTTTTT
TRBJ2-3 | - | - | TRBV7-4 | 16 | CASSLARGASTDTQYF | TGTGCCAGCAGCTTAGCGCGAGGGGCGAGCACAGATACGCAGTATTTT
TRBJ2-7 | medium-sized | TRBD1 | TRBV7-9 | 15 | CASSLDRGVSNEQYF | TGTGCCAGCAGCTTAGACAGGGGCGTTTCGAATGAGCAGTACTTC
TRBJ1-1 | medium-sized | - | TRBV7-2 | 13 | CASSLSGGTEAFF | TGTGCCAGCAGCTTATCGGGGGGCACTGAAGCTTTCTTT
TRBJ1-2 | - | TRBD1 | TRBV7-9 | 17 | CASSNIITGDFNYGYTF | TGTGCCAGCAGCAATATCATCACAGGGGATTTTAACTATGGCTACACCTTC
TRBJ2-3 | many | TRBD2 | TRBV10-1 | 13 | CASREGLADTQYF | TGCGCCTCCCGGGAGGGCCTCGCAGATACGCAGTATTTT
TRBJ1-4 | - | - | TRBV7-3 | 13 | CASSLRPGEKLFF | TGTGCCAGCAGCTTACGGCCTGGAGAAAAACTGTTTTTT
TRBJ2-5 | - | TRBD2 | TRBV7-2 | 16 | CASSSTAGGLSETQYF | TGTGCCAGCAGCTCCACAGCGGGGGGGCTCTCTGAGACCCAGTACTTC
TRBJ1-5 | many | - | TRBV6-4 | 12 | CASSDSTQPQHF | TGTGCCAGCAGTGACTCGACCCAGCCCCAGCATTTT
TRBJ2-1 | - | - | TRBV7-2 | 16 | CASSLGGRGSYNEQFF | TGTGCCAGCAGCTTAGGTGGCAGGGGAAGCTACAATGAGCAGTTCTTC
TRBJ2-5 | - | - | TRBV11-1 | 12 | CASSRGLRDEFF | TGTGCCAGCAGTCGAGGGCTGCGAGATGAGTTCTTC
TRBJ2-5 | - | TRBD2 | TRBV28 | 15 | CASSSGSGYQETQYF | TGTGCCAGCAGTAGCGGGAGCGGGTACCAAGAGACCCAGTACTTC
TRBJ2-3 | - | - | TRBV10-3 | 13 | CAIDTGQSDTQYF | TGTGCCATCGACACCGGACAAAGCGATACGCAGTATTTT
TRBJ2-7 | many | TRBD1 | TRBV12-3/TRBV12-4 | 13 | CASSFGQATEQYF | TGTGCCAGCAGTTTCGGACAGGCGACCGAGCAGTACTTC
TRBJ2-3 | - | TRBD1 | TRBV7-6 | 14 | CASGPGQGTDTQYF | TGTGCCAGCGGCCCGGGACAGGGCACAGATACGCAGTATTTT